A selection of T cell receptor beta chains follows, all from one sample in a study of T cell repertoires in cytomegalovirus infection. MiXCR, applied by TCRdb to the reads, yields one record per CDR3 protein. Altogether about 260,000 distinct CDR3 sequences are present, approximately 13% being singletons, with the ten largest covering 7.5% to 10%. The sample taken for sequencing was PBMCs. The source is a human donor in good health (CMV status not recorded). Some clones in this sample may be carry-over from other donors' samples. Both conserved end residues are trimmed from each CDR3. Rows may omit the clone size; those that give it use once, few, many or a size class.

v_gene	abundance	j_gene	CDR3aa
TRBV29-1	-	TRBJ2-5	SVERDGGGRVY
TRBV6-1	many	TRBJ1-1	ASKLYPPADRGPFFAEAF
TRBV4-1	few	TRBJ2-1	ASSQDWGTGSYNEQF
TRBV28	many	TRBJ1-2	ASSSGAYRETYGYT
TRBV7-8	many	TRBJ2-2	ASSPLEGPSNTGELF
TRBV28	-	TRBJ1-5	ASSWSGDQPQH
TRBV5-1	-	TRBJ2-7	ASSDGQGFATRNEQY
TRBV13	few	TRBJ2-7	ASSFDRGFEQY
TRBV20-1	few	TRBJ2-2	SANEGQGTGELF
TRBV5-1	many	TRBJ2-5	ASSLDGRGETQY
TRBV6-2/TRBV6-3	many	TRBJ2-7	ASFDHGYEQY
TRBV29-1	few	TRBJ2-1	SVGGQGNEQF
TRBV5-1	many	TRBJ1-2	ASSLGANVDRRFYT
TRBV6-2/TRBV6-3	-	TRBJ2-7	ASSRDRSYEQY
TRBV27	many	TRBJ2-1	ASSFTGARDNEQF
TRBV28	many	TRBJ2-1	ASSGTGTSGRRGNEQF
TRBV28	few	TRBJ1-1	ASSLPGSGTEAF
TRBV20-1	-	TRBJ2-3	SAGAGTGEDTQY
TRBV6-5	-	TRBJ1-1	ASSYASPPLNTEAF
TRBV11-2	few	TRBJ2-7	ASSLTANYYEQY
TRBV20-1	few	TRBJ1-1	SAPPGQAMNTEAF
TRBV6-5	few	TRBJ2-7	ASSYLAGGSSEQY
TRBV4-1	many	TRBJ2-3	ASSQGGASITDTQY
TRBV7-9	large	TRBJ1-1	ASSLIQGANTEAF
TRBV7-8	many	TRBJ1-1	ASSILLGRVGF
TRBV6-6	many	TRBJ2-3	ASRFMQIKDTQY
TRBV14	few	TRBJ1-1	ASSHLGPGTEAF
TRBV7-2	-	TRBJ2-3	ASSFSSGVYNTQY
TRBV12-3/TRBV12-4	-	TRBJ2-5	ASRTARGQETQY
TRBV7-2	many	TRBJ1-6	ASRPTGSNSPLH
TRBV12-5	many	TRBJ2-3	ASGLGGSTDTQY
TRBV12-3/TRBV12-4	-	TRBJ2-5	ASSKRTSGRVETQY
TRBV5-6	few	TRBJ2-2	ASSLHRELF
TRBV2	many	TRBJ2-7	ASTLDRGPSYEQY
TRBV5-4	-	TRBJ1-5	ASKLEPASQPQH
TRBV7-9	many	TRBJ2-3	ASSLALAATDTQY
TRBV28	-	TRBJ2-2	ASSSPARVQELF
TRBV29-1	-	TRBJ1-1	SVEGGPPNTEAF
TRBV6-2/TRBV6-3	few	TRBJ2-3	ASSYSPGGLDTQY
TRBV20-1	few	TRBJ2-1	SAPDRADEQF
TRBV3-1	-	TRBJ2-2	ASSQYDGELF
TRBV10-3	-	TRBJ1-2	AIRFTGKEYGYT
TRBV23-1	many	TRBJ2-5	ASSHTGEETQY